This T cell receptor (beta chain) was obtained from a study of vaccination effects on CD4 cells after COVID-19 (dated by TCRdb to between 2021 and 2022). Regarding the study in general: In the ViraFEST assay, PBMC were stimulated with viral peptide pools, and antigen-specific CD4+ T cell clonotypes were then identified by expansion using TCR sequencing. After vaccination, three convalescent patients were sampled both early (day +14) and late (day +241, +227, +161 respectively). SARS-CoV-2 spike-specific CD4+ TCR repertoires were compared before and after mRNA vaccination in COVID-19 convalescent patients and in infection-naive vaccine recipients. Post-vaccine samples across the study were collected a median of 72 days after the second dose, with a range of 14 to 241. A total of over nine COVID-19 convalescent patients and a handful of SARS-CoV-2-naive healthy vaccine recipients were included in the full study. Cultures from other donors in the study were sequenced with the Oncomine TCR Beta short-read assay on an Illumina iSeq 100. About 2.1 million PBMC per well were cultured with about 9 ug/ml peptides in IMDM containing around 5% human AB serum, approximately 10 IU/ml IL-2 and gentamicin. Study-wide findings and limitations: In convalescent patients, the post-vaccine spike-reactive repertoire was composed mainly of new vaccine-induced clones that were largely distinct from infection-induced clones. Marked clonal contraction was observed in both infection-induced and vaccine-induced clones at late post-vaccination timepoints, consistent with waning T cell responses. The study was limited by a small number of convalescent patients and lacked early post-infection timepoints.

Receptor amplification or capture employed the immunoSEQ multiplex PCR assay. DNA from the cultured and isolated CD4+ T cells underwent TCR beta CDR3 sequencing. The paper's data handling went like this. The analysis removed non-productive TCR sequences, trimmed reads to the CDR3 region, and retained only CDR3s that were 7 or more amino acids long. The MANAFEST web app was used to pick out antigen-specific clonotypes by comparing their expansion in peptide wells with that in reference cultures. For clones to be considered positive, expansion at FDR<0.05 versus reference and all other wells, an odds ratio above 5, and a frequency above 0.1% in two replicate wells were required. A clonotype was defined as cross-reactive if the clonotype was significantly expanded both in SARS-CoV-2 spike wells and in at least one common cold coronavirus spike condition. Using the stringdist R package, CDR3 similarity was measured by Levenshtein distance, and unrooted trees were constructed with ape in R 3.6.1. The table comes from immuneACCESS by way of TCRdb, which keeps in-frame sequences with V and J called. Part of the clones is missing from these tables; in studies checked, under half for an unresolved V gene and the rest for unknown reasons. For V, J and clone size, that table is used; D and trimming come from the DNA. The sample contains 50,000 or so clones, around 70% of them found a single time. The ten most abundant clones make up under 5.5% of the sample.

V trim: 3 bases; J trim: 6 bases; unmatched bases: 4. The cysteine opens and the phenylalanine closes a CDR3 of 14 amino acids. Only the CDR3 part of the read is kept: 42 bases, read in frame from the first base. In the germline V gene, CDR1 corresponds to SGHDT and CDR2 to YYEEEE. Of note for this clone: This receptor's antigen is unknown. Per-base quality was not reported, and no clone a single base away is much larger than it.

After around 11 days of culture, CD4+ T cells were isolated with the EasySep CD4+ T cell isolation kit. PCR-confirmed SARS-CoV-2 infection had occurred in convalescent patients between March and December 2020, before the Alpha, Beta and Delta variants emerged in the United States. Two doses of either the BNT162b2 or the mRNA-1273 mRNA SARS-CoV-2 vaccine were administered to participants. On days 3 and 7, half of the culture medium was replaced with fresh IL-2-containing medium. Unless otherwise noted, each peptide stimulation condition was cultured in triplicate wells. PBMC were separated from whole blood using Ficoll-Paque Plus gradient centrifugation and were then either cryopreserved at -140C or used fresh. The QIAamp micro DNA kit was used to extract genomic DNA from the cultured CD4+ T cells.

The sequence joins TRBV5-6 to TRBJ2-2, with TRBD1 identical over 8 junction bases. This clonotype originated in a human donor who had a prior SARS-CoV-2 infection. The material sequenced was CD4+ T cells from PBMCs cultured without peptide, taken after COVID-19 vaccination. The DNA sequence is TGTGCCAGCAGCTGGGAGACAGGGGCCGGGGAGCTGTTTTTT. It encodes CASSWETGAGELFF.